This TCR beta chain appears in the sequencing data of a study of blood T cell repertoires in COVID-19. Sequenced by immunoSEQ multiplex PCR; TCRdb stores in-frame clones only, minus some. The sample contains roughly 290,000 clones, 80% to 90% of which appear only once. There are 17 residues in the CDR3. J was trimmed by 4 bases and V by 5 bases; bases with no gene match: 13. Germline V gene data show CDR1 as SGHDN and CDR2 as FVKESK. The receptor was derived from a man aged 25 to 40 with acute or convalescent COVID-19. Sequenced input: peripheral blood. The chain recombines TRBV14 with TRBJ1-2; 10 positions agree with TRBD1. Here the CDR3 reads CASSSGTGANLRYGYTF. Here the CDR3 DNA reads TGTGCCAGCAGCTCCGGGACAGGGGCCAATCTACGCTATGGCTACACCTTC.